This entry features one TCR beta chain sequence. Its matching antigen is unknown. These data are taken from a study of T cell repertoires in ileal Crohn's disease. Study findings and constraints: Compared with CD4 T cells, sorted CD8 cells carried more expanded clones.

Data came from immunoSEQ multiplex PCR; TCRdb stores just in-frame clones and leaves some out. This sample has approximately 15,000 clones, with around four fifths found just once. Adults with ileal or ileocolonic Crohn's disease and an indication for resection were eligible. V was clipped by 7 bases and J by 5 bases, with 11 bases between them. The CDR3 runs to 11 residues. Germline V gene data show CDR1 as SQVTM and CDR2 as ANQGSEA. This clonotype originated in an adult with Crohn's disease. The chain combines TRBV29-1 with TRBJ1-1, with unresolved D. The sequencing sample was made of ileal tissue. In DNA, the CDR3 is TGCAGCGATGGCCCCCCAACTGAAGCTTTCTTT. Translation: CSDGPPTEAFF.